These 2 T cell receptor beta chains were sequenced from one sample in a study of blood T cell repertoires in COVID-19. Clones were sequenced by immunoSEQ multiplex PCR, and TCRdb holds only the in-frame ones, with some missing. Of about 150,000 clones detected, roughly nine tenths appear once; the ten largest clones hold around 16%. Sequenced sample: peripheral blood. These receptors all stem from a woman aged 40 to 50 with acute or convalescent COVID-19.

The rearrangement uses TRBV19 and TRBJ1-5; no reliable D call. Germline-derived CDR1 and CDR2 are LNHDA and SQIVND (reference sequence). The CDR3 has 19 residues. The V gene lost 7 bases and the J gene lost 5 bases, with 30 bases spanning the gap. The CDR3 loop reads CASTPWGDTGIVIHQPQHF. CDR3 coding DNA: TGTGCCAGTACCCCGTGGGGTGACACGGGAATCGTTATTCATCAGCCCCAGCATTTT. The variable domain in full, completed from reference TRBV19 and TRBJ1-5, reads DGGITQSPKYLFRKEGQNVTLSCEQNLNHDAMYWYRQDPGQGLRLIYYSQIVNDFQKGDIAEGYSVSREKKESFPLTVTSAQKNPTAFYLCASTPWGDTGIVIHQPQHFGDGTRLSIL.

J is TRBJ2-3 and V is TRBV6-5, with D unclear. V lost 0 bases and J lost 1, with 2 bases in between. The CDR3 is 13 residues long. Germline loops: CDR1 MNHEY, CDR2 SVGAGI. The CDR3, as DNA: TGTGCCAGCAGTTACTCCGGCACAGATACGCAGTATTTT. Amino acids: CASSYSGTDTQYF.